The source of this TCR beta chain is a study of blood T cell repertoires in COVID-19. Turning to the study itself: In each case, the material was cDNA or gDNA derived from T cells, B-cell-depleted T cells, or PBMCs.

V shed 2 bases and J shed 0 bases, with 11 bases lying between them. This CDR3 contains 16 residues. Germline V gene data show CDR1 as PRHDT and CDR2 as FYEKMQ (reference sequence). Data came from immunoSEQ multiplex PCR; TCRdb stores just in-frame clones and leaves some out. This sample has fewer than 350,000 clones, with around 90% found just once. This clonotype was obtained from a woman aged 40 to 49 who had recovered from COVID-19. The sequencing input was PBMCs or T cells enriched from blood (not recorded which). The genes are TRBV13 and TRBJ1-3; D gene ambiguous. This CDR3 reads CASSLYRRSSGNTIYF. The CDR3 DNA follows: TGTGCCAGCAGCTTATACCGAAGGAGCTCTGGAAACACCATATATTTT.